Presented here are 5 T cell receptor beta chains from one specimen sequenced in a study of blood T cell repertoires in COVID-19. Measured with immunoSEQ multiplex PCR; TCRdb has only the in-frame clones, and not every one. There are under 300,000 clones in the sample; 85% to 90% occur only once, and approximately 2% lies in the top ten. The specimen sequenced was PBMCs or T cells enriched from blood (not recorded which). These receptors came from a woman aged 60 to 75 who had recovered from COVID-19.

The V and J genes are TRBV7-2 and TRBJ1-5, with D maybe TRBD1 (6 bases). Trimming removed 5 bases at V and 5 bases at J, with 13 bases between. CDR1 and CDR2 (germline): SGHTA, FQGNSA. CDR3 length: 14 residues. The CDR3 DNA sequence: TGTGCCAGCAGCCCCGGACAGCACCATCAGCCCCAGCATTTT. The encoded protein is CASSPGQHHQPQHF.

The chain carries TRBV5-4 and TRBJ1-1; D unclear. This CDR3 contains 13 residues. CDR1 is SGHNT and CDR2 is YYREEE in the germline V gene (reference sequence). The ends were cut back, 4 bases at V and 4 bases at J, with 11 bases in the middle. The CDR3 coding sequence is TGTGCCAGCAGCCTGTCCCCGGGCACTGAAGCTTTCTTT. Translating gives CASSLSPGTEAFF.

The J gene is TRBJ2-2, the V gene TRBV5-6; 10 nucleotides match TRBD1. The CDR3 is made up of 14 amino acids. With 4 bases clipped from V and 6 bases from J, the junction kept 3 bases outside the gene matches. From germline, CDR1 is SGHDT and CDR2 YYEEEE. In nucleotides, the CDR3 is TGTGCCAGCAGCCGGGACAGGGGATCCGGGGAGCTGTTTTTT. The encoded protein is CASSRDRGSGELFF.

The chain combines TRBV2 with TRBJ2-5; tentative D call: TRBD1 (5 bases). The CDR3 runs 13 residues. CDR1 is SNHLY and CDR2 is FYNNEI in the germline V gene. V lost 8 bases and J 2 bases, leaving 12 bases between the germline ends. In nucleotides, the CDR3 is TGTGCCAGCTCCACAGGTATACAAGAGACCCAGTACTTC. Translating gives CASSTGIQETQYF.

The chain links TRBV4-2 to TRBJ1-2; D gene ambiguous. This CDR3 is 15 amino acids long. Germline loops: CDR1 LGHNA, CDR2 YNFKEQ. Trimming took off 0 bases at V and 1 base at J, with 9 bases between the two ends. CDR3 protein: CASSQEGGYNYGYTF. CDR3 in DNA: TGTGCCAGCAGCCAAGAGGGCGGGTATAACTATGGCTACACCTTC.